The rows below give T cell receptor beta chains drawn from one sample of a study of blood T cell repertoires in COVID-19. Some clones are missing from TCRdb's copy, which holds only in-frame ones; the method was immunoSEQ multiplex PCR. The sample consists of fewer than 250,000 clones, about nine tenths of them appearing once. Sequences were obtained from PBMCs or T cells enriched from blood (not recorded which). The receptors come from a man aged 45-65 years who had been exposed to COVID-19. CDR3s include the opening cysteine and the closing phenylalanine or tryptophan. The order of the fields is J gene, V gene, CDR3 protein.

TRBJ2-3,TRBV3-1/TRBV3-2,CASSLSGATDTQYF
TRBJ1-2,TRBV12-3/TRBV12-4,CASSWTDRGYTF
TRBJ2-2,TRBV11-3,CASSGGAWTGELFF
TRBJ1-1,TRBV5-1,CASSLGTLVGVDTEAFF
TRBJ2-1,TRBV19,CASSILGLAGSYNEQFF
TRBJ2-2,TRBV7-3,CASSLRQGPTGELFF
TRBJ1-5,TRBV28,CATTGQYYSNQPQHF
TRBJ1-2,TRBV6-1,CASSEAWQNYGYTF
TRBJ1-4,TRBV10-1,CASSEGRGRAANEKLFF
TRBJ2-1,TRBV12-5,CASGLDKTGQGNEQFF
TRBJ2-7,TRBV12-3/TRBV12-4,CASSLGNFYEQYF
TRBJ2-1,TRBV6-5,CASSYSYSTGQKQFF
TRBJ1-5,TRBV7-2,CASSLRGQGGQPQHF
TRBJ1-2,TRBV9,CASSPREAYGYTF
TRBJ2-2,TRBV7-9,CASSLGLAGGPGELFF